This entry is about one T cell receptor (beta chain). Its target is unknown. The data belong to a study of response to subunit inactivated influenza vaccine. Study-wide findings and caveats: Few new T cells, the authors suggested, are recruited by each seasonal influenza vaccination.

TCRdb passed the RT-PCR reads through MiXCR, listing each CDR3 protein once. The table lists roughly 180,000 distinct CDR3 sequences, approximately 9.2% of them singletons. CDR3 length equals 16 residues. Germline trimming cut 1 base from V and 3 bases from J; bases unmatched to any gene: 6. The germline gives CDR1 SGHVS, CDR2 FNYEAQ. The origin of this receptor is a man in his forties or fifties who received an inactivated influenza vaccine. The sequencing used non-naive T cells sorted from PBMCs, collected on the day of vaccination. The rearrangement links TRBV7-6 to TRBJ2-3, with 8 bases that match TRBD2. Here the CDR3 DNA reads TGTGCCAGCAGCTTAGGGACGGTAGCGGGGACAGATACGCAGTATTTT. It yields the protein CASSLGTVAGTDTQYF.